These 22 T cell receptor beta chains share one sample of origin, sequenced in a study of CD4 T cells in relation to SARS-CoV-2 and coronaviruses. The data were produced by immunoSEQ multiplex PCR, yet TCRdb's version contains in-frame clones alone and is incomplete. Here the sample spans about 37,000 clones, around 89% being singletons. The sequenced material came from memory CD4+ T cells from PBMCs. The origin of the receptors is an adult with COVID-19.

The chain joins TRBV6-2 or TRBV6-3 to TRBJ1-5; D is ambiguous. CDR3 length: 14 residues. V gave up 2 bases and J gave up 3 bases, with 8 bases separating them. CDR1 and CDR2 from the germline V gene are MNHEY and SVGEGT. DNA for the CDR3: TGTGCCAGCAGTTACAATGTCCTCAATCAGCCCCAGCATTTT. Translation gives CASSYNVLNQPQHF.

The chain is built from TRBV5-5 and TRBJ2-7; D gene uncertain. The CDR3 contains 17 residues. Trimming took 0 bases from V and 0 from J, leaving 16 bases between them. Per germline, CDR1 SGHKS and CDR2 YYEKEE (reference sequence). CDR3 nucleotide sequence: TGTGCCAGCAGCTTGGGTTGGATTGGACCGAGCTCCTACGAGCAGTACTTC. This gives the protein CASSLGWIGPSSYEQYF.

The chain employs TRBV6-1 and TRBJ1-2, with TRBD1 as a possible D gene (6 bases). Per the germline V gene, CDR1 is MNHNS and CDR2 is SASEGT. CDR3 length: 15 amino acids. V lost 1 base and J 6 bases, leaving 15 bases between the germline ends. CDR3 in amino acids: CASSEGGQRTDGYTF. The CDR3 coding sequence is TGTGCCAGCAGTGAAGGAGGACAGCGAACCGATGGCTACACCTTC.

The CDR3 nucleotides read TGTGCCAGTAGTAGGGACAGGGGGCGAACTGAAGCTTTCTTT. Translating gives CASSRDRGRTEAFF. The V and J genes are TRBV19 and TRBJ1-1, with 12 nucleotides matching TRBD1. The CDR3 totals 14 residues. Trimming at V came to 4 bases and at J to 5 bases, leaving 2 bases not matched to a gene. Germline V gene lookup returns CDR1 LNHDA and CDR2 SQIVND (reference sequence).

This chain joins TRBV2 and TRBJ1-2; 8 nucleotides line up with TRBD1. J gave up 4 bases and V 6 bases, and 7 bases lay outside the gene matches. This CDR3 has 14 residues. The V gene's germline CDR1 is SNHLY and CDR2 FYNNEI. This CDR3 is CASRGDRLTYGYTF. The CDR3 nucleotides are TGTGCCAGCAGGGGGGACAGGCTGACCTATGGCTACACCTTC.

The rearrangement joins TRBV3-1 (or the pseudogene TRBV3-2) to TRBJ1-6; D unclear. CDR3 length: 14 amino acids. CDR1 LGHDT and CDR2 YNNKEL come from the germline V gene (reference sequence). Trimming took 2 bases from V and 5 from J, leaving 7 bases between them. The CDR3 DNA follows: TGTGCCAGCAGCCAAAGCAGAAATAATTCACCCCTCCACTTT. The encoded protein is CASSQSRNNSPLHF.

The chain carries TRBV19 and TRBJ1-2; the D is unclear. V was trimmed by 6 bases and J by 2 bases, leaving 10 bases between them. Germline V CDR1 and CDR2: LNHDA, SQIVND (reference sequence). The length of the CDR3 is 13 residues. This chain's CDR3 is CASRPGHNYGYTF. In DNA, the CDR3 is TGTGCCAGTAGGCCGGGCCACAACTATGGCTACACCTTC.

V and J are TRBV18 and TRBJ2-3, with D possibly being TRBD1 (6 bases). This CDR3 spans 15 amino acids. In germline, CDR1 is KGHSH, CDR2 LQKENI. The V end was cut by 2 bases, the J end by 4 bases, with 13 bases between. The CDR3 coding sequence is TGTGCCAGCTCACCAGGCCTTCAGGGGCCAGATACGCAGTATTTT. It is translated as CASSPGLQGPDTQYF.

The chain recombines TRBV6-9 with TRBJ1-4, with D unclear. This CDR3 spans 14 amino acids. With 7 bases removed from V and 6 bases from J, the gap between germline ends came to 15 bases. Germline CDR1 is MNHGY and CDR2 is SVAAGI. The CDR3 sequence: CASIWAPPDEKLFF. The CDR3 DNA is TGTGCCAGCATCTGGGCCCCACCGGATGAAAAACTGTTTTTT.

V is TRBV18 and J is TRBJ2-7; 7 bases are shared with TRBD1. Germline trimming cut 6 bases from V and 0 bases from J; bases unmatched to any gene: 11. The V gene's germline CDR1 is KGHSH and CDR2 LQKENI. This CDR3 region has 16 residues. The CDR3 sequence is CASSPYSTGSSYEQYF. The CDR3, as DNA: TGTGCCAGCTCCCCCTACTCGACAGGGAGCTCCTACGAGCAGTACTTC.

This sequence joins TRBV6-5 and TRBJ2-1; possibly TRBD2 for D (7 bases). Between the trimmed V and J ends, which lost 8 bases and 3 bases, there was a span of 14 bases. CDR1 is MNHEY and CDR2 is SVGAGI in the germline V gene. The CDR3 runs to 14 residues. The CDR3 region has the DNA TGTGCCAGCTGGGGGGGGCGGATCTACAATGAGCAGTTCTTC. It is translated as CASWGGRIYNEQFF.

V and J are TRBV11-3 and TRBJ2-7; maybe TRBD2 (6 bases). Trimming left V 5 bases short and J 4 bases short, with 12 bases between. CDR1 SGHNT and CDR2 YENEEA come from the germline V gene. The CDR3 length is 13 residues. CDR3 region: CASSRGKIYEQYF. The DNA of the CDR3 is TGTGCCAGCAGCCGGGGGAAGATATACGAGCAGTACTTC.

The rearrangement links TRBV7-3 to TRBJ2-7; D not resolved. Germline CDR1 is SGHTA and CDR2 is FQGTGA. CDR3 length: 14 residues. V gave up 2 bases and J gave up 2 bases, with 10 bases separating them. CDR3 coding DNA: TGTGCCAGCAGCTTATACCTGCGGCCCTACGAGCAGTACTTC. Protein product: CASSLYLRPYEQYF.

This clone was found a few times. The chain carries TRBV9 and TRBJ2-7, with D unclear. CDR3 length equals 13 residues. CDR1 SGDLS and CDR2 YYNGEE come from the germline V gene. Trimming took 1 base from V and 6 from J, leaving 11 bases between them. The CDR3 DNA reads TGTGCCAGCAGCGTAAATTTCGCCCGCGAGCAGTACTTC. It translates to CASSVNFAREQYF.

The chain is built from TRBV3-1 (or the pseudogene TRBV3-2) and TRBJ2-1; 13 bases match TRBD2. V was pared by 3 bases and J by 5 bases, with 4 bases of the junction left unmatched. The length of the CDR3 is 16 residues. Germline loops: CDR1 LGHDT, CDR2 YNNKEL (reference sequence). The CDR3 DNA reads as TGTGCCAGCAGCCATTCCGGGACTAGCGGGGACAATGAGCAGTTCTTC. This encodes CASSHSGTSGDNEQFF.

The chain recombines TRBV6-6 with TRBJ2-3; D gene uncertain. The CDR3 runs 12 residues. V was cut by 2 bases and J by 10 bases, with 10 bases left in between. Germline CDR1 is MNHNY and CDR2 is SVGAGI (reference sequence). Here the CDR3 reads CASSYPLSAQYF. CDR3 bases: TGTGCCAGCAGTTACCCCCTCAGCGCGCAGTATTTT.

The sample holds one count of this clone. The CDR3 region has the DNA TGTGCCAGCAGCCAAGCCCGGGGTGGGTCCTACAATGAGCAGTTCTTC. Its protein product is CASSQARGGSYNEQFF. This sequence joins TRBV4-2 and TRBJ2-1; D perhaps matches TRBD2 (5 bases). Germline loops: CDR1 LGHNA, CDR2 YNFKEQ. Between the trimmed V and J ends, which lost 1 base and 1 base, there was a span of 11 bases. The CDR3 runs 16 residues.

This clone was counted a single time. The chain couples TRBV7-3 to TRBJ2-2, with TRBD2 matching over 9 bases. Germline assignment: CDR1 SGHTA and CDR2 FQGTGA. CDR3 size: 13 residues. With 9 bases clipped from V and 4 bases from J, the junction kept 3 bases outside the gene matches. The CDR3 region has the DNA TGTGCCAGTAGCGGGGGTGCCACCGGGGAGCTGTTTTTT. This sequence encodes CASSGGATGELFF.

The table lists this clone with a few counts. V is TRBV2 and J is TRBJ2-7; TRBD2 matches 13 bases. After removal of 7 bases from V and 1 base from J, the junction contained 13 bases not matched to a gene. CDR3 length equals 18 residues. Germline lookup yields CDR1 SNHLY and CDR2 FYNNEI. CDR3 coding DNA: TGTGCCAGCACCAAACTAGCGGGGGGGTCGACTCCATCCTACGAGCAGTACTTC. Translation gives CASTKLAGGSTPSYEQYF.

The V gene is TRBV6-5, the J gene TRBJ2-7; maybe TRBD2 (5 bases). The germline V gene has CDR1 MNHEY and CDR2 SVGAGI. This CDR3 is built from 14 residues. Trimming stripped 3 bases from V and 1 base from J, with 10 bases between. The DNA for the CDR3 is TGTGCCAGCAGTTATCGGGGTGGTTCCTACGAGCAGTACTTC. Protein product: CASSYRGGSYEQYF.

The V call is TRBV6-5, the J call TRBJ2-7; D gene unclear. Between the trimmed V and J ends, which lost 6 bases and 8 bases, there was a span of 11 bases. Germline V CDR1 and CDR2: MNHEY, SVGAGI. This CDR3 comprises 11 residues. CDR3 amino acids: CASSPDRKQYF. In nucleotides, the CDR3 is TGTGCCAGCAGCCCCGATAGGAAGCAGTACTTC.

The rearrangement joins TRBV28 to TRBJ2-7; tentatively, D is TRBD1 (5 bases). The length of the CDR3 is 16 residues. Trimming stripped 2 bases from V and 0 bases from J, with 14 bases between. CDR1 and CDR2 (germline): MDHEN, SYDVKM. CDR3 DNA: TGTGCCAGCAGTTTAAATCCAGGGCCCTACTCCTACGAGCAGTACTTC. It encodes CASSLNPGPYSYEQYF.